This record concerns one T cell receptor (beta chain) sequence. The table came from immunoSEQ multiplex PCR; TCRdb's copy has only in-frame clones and leaves some out. The sample lists 150,000 to 200,000 clones, over 75% occurring once. Germline values: CDR1 SNHLY, CDR2 FYNNEI. The V and J ends lost 6 bases and 3 bases, in that order; junction bases with no gene match: 8. There are 16 residues in the CDR3. This record comes from a study of blood T cell repertoires in COVID-19. The sequenced material came from peripheral blood. The TCR originated in a woman between 65 and 79 years old with acute or convalescent COVID-19. V and J are TRBV2 and TRBJ2-3, with 11 positions matching TRBD2. In DNA, the CDR3 is TGTGCCAGCAGGCCTAGACTAGCGGGACGTACAGATACGCAGTATTTT. It translates to CASRPRLAGRTDTQYF.